This T cell receptor beta chain emerged from a study of blood T cell repertoires in COVID-19. Study-wide background: Samples taken during acute and convalescent COVID-19 were collected in the United States, Italy and Spain. Sample material is recorded as cDNA or gDNA derived from T cells, B-cell-depleted T cells, or PBMCs.

This CDR3 is built from 15 residues. The trim removed 4 bases at V and 4 bases at J, leaving 3 bases unmatched. Looked up from germline, CDR1 is MNHEY and CDR2 is SMNVEV (reference sequence). Authors' data handling: Counts of nucleated cells, estimated from reference gene primer amplification, were obtained. Here immunoSEQ multiplex PCR was the method, and the copy in TCRdb shows in-frame clones only, minus some. For V, J and clone size, that table is used; D and trimming come from the DNA. The table shows under 300,000 clones, with roughly nine tenths occurring only once. The sequence was obtained from a man aged 55 to 69 with acute or convalescent COVID-19. The chain joins TRBV27 to TRBJ2-2; 10 bases fit TRBD2. Sequenced material: peripheral blood. The CDR3 is CASSYSSGGTGELFF. The CDR3 bases are TGTGCCAGCAGTTACTCTAGCGGGGGCACCGGGGAGCTGTTTTTT.